What follows are 29 T cell receptor beta chains derived from one specimen sequenced in a study of OX40 agonist ivuxolimab in advanced cancers. Some clones are missing from TCRdb's copy, which holds only in-frame ones; the method was immunoSEQ multiplex PCR. Of tens of thousands of clones in the sample, 70% to 90% were seen once. The input for sequencing was CD4+ or CD8+ T cells sorted from blood, taken in a trial of the OX40 agonist ivuxolimab. The receptors come from an adult with an advanced solid tumor such as melanoma, head and neck, liver or kidney cancer.

The chain combines TRBV28 with TRBJ2-5; weak D call: TRBD2 (6 bases). Trimming took off 8 bases at V and 9 bases at J, with 22 bases between the two ends. The germline V gene has CDR1 MDHEN and CDR2 SYDVKM. The CDR3 consists of 14 residues. The CDR3 nucleotides read TGTGCCAGCGTTGGATTAGCGGTGATGAGGTCCCAGTACTTC. Its protein is CASVGLAVMRSQYF.

V and J are TRBV28 and TRBJ2-7; perhaps TRBD1 as D (6 bases). Between the trimmed V and J ends, which lost 7 bases and 5 bases, there was a span of 12 bases. From germline, CDR1 is MDHEN and CDR2 SYDVKM. This CDR3 comprises 12 residues. The CDR3 sequence: CASKQGFDEQYF. In DNA, the CDR3 is TGTGCCAGCAAACAGGGCTTCGACGAGCAGTACTTC.

V gene TRBV7-3 combines with J gene TRBJ2-1; 12 bases are shared with TRBD2. V was pared by 5 bases and J by 7 bases, with 6 bases of the junction left unmatched. Germline V lookup: CDR1 SGHTA, CDR2 FQGTGA. The CDR3 length is 15 residues. CDR3 protein: CASSPLAGGRNEQFF. The CDR3 coding sequence is TGTGCCAGCAGCCCTCTAGCGGGAGGGCGGAATGAGCAGTTCTTC.

The rearrangement uses TRBV5-5 and TRBJ1-2; maybe TRBD1 (5 bases). CDR3 length equals 13 residues. The V gene's germline CDR1 is SGHKS and CDR2 YYEKEE (reference sequence). Trimming stripped 4 bases from V and 5 bases from J, with 12 bases between. The CDR3 DNA reads TGTGCCAGCAGCCCTGCGACAGTTTATGGCTACACCTTC. This gives the protein CASSPATVYGYTF.

The CDR3 is CASSLAGQLSDTQYF. The CDR3 nucleotides are TGTGCCAGCAGTTTGGCGGGACAGCTTTCAGATACGCAGTATTTT. This chain links TRBV27 with TRBJ2-3; tentatively, D is TRBD1 (7 bases). Germline V CDR1 and CDR2: MNHEY, SMNVEV (reference sequence). The ends were cut back, 3 bases at V and 4 bases at J, with 14 bases in the middle. The CDR3 covers 15 residues.

The V gene is TRBV27, the J gene TRBJ2-3, with a tentative D call TRBD2 (6 bases). This CDR3 contains 14 residues. The V end lost 3 bases, the J end lost 6 bases, and 13 bases lay between the germline ends. The germline gives CDR1 MNHEY, CDR2 SMNVEV (reference sequence). The CDR3 spells CASSFGSRGDTQYF. The CDR3 nucleotides read TGTGCCAGCAGTTTCGGGAGCCGCGGCGATACGCAGTATTTT.

To note about this clone: The junction does not match germline at one end; this may be a read error. Other DNA sequences in the same sample also yield this CDR3. The chain recombines TRBV29-1 with TRBJ2-3; D perhaps matches TRBD1 (5 bases). This CDR3 has 11 amino acids. Germline V gene lookup returns CDR1 SQVTM and CDR2 ANQGSEA. The CDR3 loop reads CSVKETDTQYF. CDR3 bases: TGCAGCGTAAAGGAGACAGATACACAGTATTTT.

The chain carries TRBV10-3 and TRBJ2-4, with D perhaps matching TRBD2 (6 bases). Germline V CDR1 and CDR2: ENHRY, SYGVKD. V shed 0 bases and J shed 7 bases, with 19 bases lying between them. This CDR3 region has 17 residues. The CDR3 protein is CAISESGSGGERNIQYF. CDR3 bases: TGTGCCATCAGTGAGTCTGGTAGCGGAGGGGAGAGGAACATTCAGTACTTC.

The table lists this clone with a count of one. The V call is TRBV4-2, the J call TRBJ2-5; TRBD2 matches at 12 bases. The CDR3 extends over 17 amino acids. Trimming removed 4 bases from V and 1 base from J; junction bases left unmatched: 7. The V gene's germline CDR1 is LGHNA and CDR2 YNFKEQ. The CDR3 spells CASSLFPGLAGQETQYF. DNA for the CDR3: TGTGCCAGCAGCCTTTTTCCGGGACTAGCGGGCCAAGAGACCCAGTACTTC.

The CDR3 loop is CASSETGGYPYNEQFF. In DNA form, the CDR3 reads TGTGCCAGCAGTGAAACAGGGGGATACCCCTACAATGAGCAGTTCTTC. The chain carries TRBV2 and TRBJ2-1; 8 bases agree with TRBD1. V dropped 2 bases and J dropped 2; count of bases not matched to a gene: 5. CDR3 length: 16 residues. CDR1 and CDR2 from the germline V gene are SNHLY and FYNNEI.

V is TRBV7-2 and J is TRBJ2-7; unclear D gene. Looked up from germline, CDR1 is SGHTA and CDR2 is FQGNSA. V lost 1 base and J 8 bases, leaving 24 bases between the germline ends. The length of the CDR3 is 17 residues. In DNA form, the CDR3 reads TGTGCCAGCAGCTTAGTGAAGTTGGGTGGGCCTCGTACCAAGCAGTACTTC. Translation gives CASSLVKLGGPRTKQYF.

CDR3 in DNA: TGTGCCAGCAGCTTAGACTGGGCGGGAGTTGACAATGAGCAGTTCTTC. It yields the protein CASSLDWAGVDNEQFF. V and J are TRBV11-3 and TRBJ2-1; 7 bases are a match to TRBD2. The CDR3 contains 16 residues. CDR1 and CDR2 from the germline V gene are SGHNT and YENEEA. V dropped 0 bases and J dropped 5; count of bases not matched to a gene: 7.

This chain connects TRBV19 to TRBJ1-1, with D unclear. CDR1 and CDR2 (germline): LNHDA, SQIVND (reference sequence). This CDR3 has 11 amino acids. Between the trimmed V and J ends, which lost 5 bases and 3 bases, there was a span of 4 bases. The CDR3 DNA is TGTGCCAGTAGTGGGTACACTGAAGCTTTCTTT. Its translation: CASSGYTEAFF. The complete variable domain, with remaining parts taken from reference TRBV19 and TRBJ1-1, reads DGGITQSPKYLFRKEGQNVTLSCEQNLNHDAMYWYRQDPGQGLRLIYYSQIVNDFQKGDIAEGYSVSREKKESFPLTVTSAQKNPTAFYLCASSGYTEAFFGQGTRLTVV.

The rearrangement joins TRBV18 to TRBJ2-1; 8 bases align to TRBD2. The CDR3 spans 14 residues. Unmatched junction bases numbered 1, after V lost 4 bases and J lost 2 bases. Germline CDR1 and CDR2: KGHSH and LQKENI. The CDR3 region has the DNA TGTGCCAGCTCACAGGGACTAGCCTACAATGAGCAGTTCTTC. Its translation is CASSQGLAYNEQFF. The full variable domain, completed using reference TRBV18 and TRBJ2-1, is NAGVMQNPRHLVRRRGQEARLRCSPMKGHSHVYWYRQLPEEGLKFMVYLQKENIIDESGMPKERFSAEFPKEGPSILRIQQVVRGDSAAYFCASSQGLAYNEQFFGPGTRLTVL.

This sequence joins TRBV7-2 and TRBJ1-2; 9 bases are shared with TRBD1. Germline assignment: CDR1 SGHTA and CDR2 FQGNSA. CDR3 length equals 15 residues. With 5 bases clipped from V and 5 bases from J, the junction kept 9 bases outside the gene matches. CDR3 region: CASSPRQGVWYGYTF. CDR3 nucleotide sequence: TGTGCCAGCAGCCCGCGACAGGGGGTCTGGTATGGCTACACCTTC.

The chain joins TRBV5-1 to TRBJ2-1; 7 bases line up with TRBD2. The germline CDR1 and CDR2 sequences are SGHRS and YFSETQ. CDR3 length equals 15 residues. Losses at the gene ends were 0 bases for V and 8 bases for J; bases not matched to a gene: 8. In DNA form, the CDR3 reads TGCGCCAGCAGCTTGGCTACTAGCGAGGGGTATGAGCAGTTCTTC. This translates into CASSLATSEGYEQFF.

The chain combines TRBV7-2 with TRBJ1-2; 7 nucleotides agree with TRBD1. CDR1 is SGHTA and CDR2 is FQGNSA in the germline V gene. The CDR3 has 14 residues. J was trimmed by 1 base and V by 5 bases; bases with no gene match: 4. CDR3 loop: CASSRDRVNYGYTF. CDR3 bases: TGTGCCAGCAGCCGGGACAGAGTTAACTATGGCTACACCTTC.

The V gene is TRBV18, the J gene TRBJ2-3; the D is unclear. The CDR3 sequence is 15 residues long. V was shortened by 3 bases and J by 0 bases, with 10 bases between the two germline ends. Germline CDR1 KGHSH, CDR2 LQKENI. The chain's CDR3 is CASSPSGVSTDTQYF. The CDR3 DNA follows: TGTGCCAGCTCACCTAGTGGGGTTAGCACAGATACGCAGTATTTT.

For this clone: This same CDR3 is encoded by further DNA sequences in the sample. The genes are TRBV6-5 and TRBJ1-2, with D uncertain. Germline CDR1 and CDR2: MNHEY and SVGAGI. This CDR3 has 16 amino acids. Trimming removed 2 bases at V and 7 bases at J, with 20 bases between. In DNA form, the CDR3 reads TGTGCCAGCAGTTACCTCTCCACCTCCACCCTAATTGGCTACACCTTC. Translating gives CASSYLSTSTLIGYTF.

CDR3 loop: CASSLGQAGSYEQYF. In DNA form, the CDR3 reads TGTGCCAGCAGCTTAGGGCAAGCTGGATCCTACGAGCAGTACTTC. This sequence joins TRBV7-8 and TRBJ2-7, with D hard to call. V was cut by 1 base and J by 1 base, with 11 bases left in between. CDR3 length: 15 residues. Germline lookup yields CDR1 SGHVS and CDR2 FQNEAQ.

The chain is built from TRBV19 and TRBJ2-2; D is possibly TRBD1 (5 bases). V dropped 5 bases and J dropped 4 bases, with 11 bases sitting between them. The length of the CDR3 is 14 residues. The germline V gene has CDR1 LNHDA and CDR2 SQIVND (reference sequence). CDR3 protein: CASSSREGTGELFF. For the CDR3, the DNA is TGTGCCAGTAGTTCCAGGGAAGGCACCGGGGAGCTGTTTTTT. Drawing the rest from reference TRBV19 and TRBJ2-2, the complete variable domain is DGGITQSPKYLFRKEGQNVTLSCEQNLNHDAMYWYRQDPGQGLRLIYYSQIVNDFQKGDIAEGYSVSREKKESFPLTVTSAQKNPTAFYLCASSSREGTGELFFGEGSRLTVL.

The chain carries TRBV5-5 and TRBJ2-2; D uncertain. V was shortened by 2 bases and J by 0 bases, with 8 bases between the two germline ends. The germline gives CDR1 SGHKS, CDR2 YYEKEE (reference sequence). The CDR3 sequence is 15 residues long. CDR3 nucleotides: TGTGCCAGCAGCTTCCGGACGGCGAACACCGGGGAGCTGTTTTTT. It encodes CASSFRTANTGELFF.

The chain has TRBV7-2 and TRBJ2-3, with a possible D match to TRBD2 (6 bases). Trimming pared 1 base from V and 4 bases from J, leaving 18 bases between. Germline assignment: CDR1 SGHTA and CDR2 FQGNSA. The CDR3 extends over 17 amino acids. The CDR3 is CASSLDGRGTFADTQYF. The CDR3, as DNA: TGTGCCAGCAGCTTAGATGGACGGGGGACCTTTGCAGATACGCAGTATTTT.

This chain links TRBV5-6 with TRBJ2-5; D uncertain. The CDR3 totals 14 residues. Germline V lookup: CDR1 SGHDT, CDR2 YYEEEE. Trimming left V 1 base short and J 4 bases short, with 11 bases between. CDR3 nucleotide sequence: TGTGCCAGCAGCTTGATTTTCGCAACAGAGACCCAGTACTTC. Its translation is CASSLIFATETQYF.

In regard to this clone: The junction shows a germline mismatch at one end, possibly a read error. The J gene is TRBJ2-7, the V gene TRBV11-3; 9 bases match TRBD2. Germline CDR1 and CDR2: SGHNT and YENEEA. The CDR3 totals 12 residues. This chain's CDR3 is CASSLGVSGSDF. As DNA, the CDR3 is TGTGCCAGCAGCTTAGGGGTTAGCGGGAGTGACTTC.

The chain joins TRBV7-9 to TRBJ2-5; weak D call: TRBD1 (5 bases). CDR3 length equals 15 residues. V was pared by 0 bases and J by 3 bases, with 11 bases between. Germline V gene data show CDR1 as SEHNR and CDR2 as FQNEAQ (reference sequence). CDR3 sequence reads: CASSLAGVRKETQYF. As DNA, the CDR3 is TGTGCCAGCAGCTTAGCAGGGGTTAGAAAAGAGACCCAGTACTTC.

V and J are TRBV7-2 and TRBJ2-3; D may correspond to TRBD1 or TRBD2 (6 bases each). CDR1 and CDR2 (germline): SGHTA, FQGNSA. This CDR3 is 18 amino acids long. With 4 bases removed from V and 5 bases from J, the gap between germline ends came to 25 bases. The CDR3 DNA follows: TGTGCCAGCAGCTGGATGATCTTATGGGGGGCTGGGGAAGATACGCAGTATTTT. Encoded protein: CASSWMILWGAGEDTQYF.

The chain recombines TRBV5-4 with TRBJ2-1, with 10 positions matching TRBD2. The ends lost 2 bases at V and 8 bases at J; junction bases unmatched: 10. The CDR3 sequence is 16 residues long. Germline-derived CDR1 and CDR2 are SGHNT and YYREEE (reference sequence). In DNA, the CDR3 is TGTGCCAGCAGCTTTTTCTCCGGGCTAGCGGGAGATGAGCAGTTCTTC. It encodes CASSFFSGLAGDEQFF.

V is TRBV18 and J is TRBJ2-7; 7 nucleotides agree with TRBD1. Germline V gene data show CDR1 as KGHSH and CDR2 as LQKENI. CDR3 length: 13 amino acids. J gave up 4 bases and V 3 bases, and 3 bases lay outside the gene matches. The CDR3 region is CASSPGQQYEQYF. The CDR3 bases are TGTGCCAGCTCACCGGGACAGCAGTACGAGCAGTACTTC.